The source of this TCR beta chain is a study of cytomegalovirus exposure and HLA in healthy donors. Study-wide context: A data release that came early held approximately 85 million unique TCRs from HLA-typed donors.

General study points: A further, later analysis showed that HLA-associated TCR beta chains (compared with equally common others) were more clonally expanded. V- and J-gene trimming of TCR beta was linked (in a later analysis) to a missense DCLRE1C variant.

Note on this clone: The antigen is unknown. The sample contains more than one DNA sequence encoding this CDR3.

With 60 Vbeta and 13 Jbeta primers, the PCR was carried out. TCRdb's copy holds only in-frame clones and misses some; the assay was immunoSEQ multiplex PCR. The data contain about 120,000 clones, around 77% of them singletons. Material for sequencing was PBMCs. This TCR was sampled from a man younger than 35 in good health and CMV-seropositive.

The CDR3: CASSPPTASNYGYTF. The CDR3 DNA sequence: TGTGCCAGCTCACCACCGACAGCGTCTAACTATGGCTACACCTTC. The chain is built from TRBV18 and TRBJ1-2; tentative D call: TRBD1 (5 bases). Looked up from germline, CDR1 is KGHSH and CDR2 is LQKENI. The CDR3 is 15 residues long. Deletions cut 0 bases from V and 0 bases from J, with 8 bases between. Supplemented by reference TRBV18 and TRBJ1-2, the full variable domain reads NAGVMQNPRHLVRRRGQEARLRCSPMKGHSHVYWYRQLPEEGLKFMVYLQKENIIDESGMPKERFSAEFPKEGPSILRIQQVVRGDSAAYFCASSPPTASNYGYTFGSGTRLTVV.